The 32 T cell receptor beta chains listed next were all sequenced from one sample in a study of shared clonotypes between healthy human individuals. It was CD45RO-negative cells, positively selected for CCR7, that made up naive CD8 cells, with terminally differentiated effector memory CD45RA+ cells excluded. Clones were read by immunoSEQ multiplex PCR, and TCRdb kept only the in-frame ones, dropping some. Of some 2.1 million clones listed, 93% are singletons. The sample was naive CD8+ T cells from PBMCs. Receptors originate from a young man in good health. Some clones in this sample may be carry-over from other donors' samples.

V gene TRBV9 combines with J gene TRBJ2-7; D is ambiguous. Germline CDR1 and CDR2: SGDLS and YYNGEE. Trimming took off 0 bases at V and 6 bases at J, with 13 bases between the two ends. This CDR3 spans 14 amino acids. DNA of the CDR3: TGTGCCAGCAGCGTAGGAGCAGGAGAAACCGAGCAGTACTTC. Translation: CASSVGAGETEQYF.

V usage is TRBV21-1 and J usage is TRBJ1-2; the table gives TRBD1 as D, unverified against the DNA. TRBV21-1 is assigned pseudogene status. The CDR3 runs to 13 residues. CDR3 nucleotides: TGTGCCAGCAGCAATCCCAGGGGCATTGGCTACACCTTC. This translates into CASSNPRGIGYTF.

A single count supports this clone. Other DNA sequences from this sample encode an identical CDR3 as well. This sequence joins TRBV30 and TRBJ1-5, with D possibly being TRBD1 (5 bases). V was clipped by 0 bases and J by 6 bases, with 12 bases between them. Germline V gene lookup returns CDR1 GTSNPN and CDR2 SVGIG (reference sequence). The CDR3 is made up of 14 amino acids. CDR3 nucleotides: TGTGCCTGGAGTGTAGGGGCCGGGAGTCAGCCCCAGCATTTT. Translating it yields CAWSVGAGSQPQHF.

This chain joins TRBV27 and TRBJ1-5; D is unresolved. Germline V gene sequence: CDR1 MNHEY, CDR2 SMNVEV (reference sequence). Trimming stripped 6 bases from V and 5 bases from J, with 11 bases between. The CDR3 sequence is 13 residues long. CDR3: CASSDQRDQPQHF. In DNA form, the CDR3 reads TGTGCCAGCAGCGACCAGAGGGATCAGCCCCAGCATTTT.

The chain recombines TRBV7-3 with TRBJ2-1; D unclear. The V gene's germline CDR1 is SGHTA and CDR2 FQGTGA. V was trimmed by 2 bases and J by 0 bases, leaving 8 bases between them. The CDR3 totals 15 residues. CDR3 coding DNA: TGTGCCAGCAGCTTATATCAGAGCTCCTACAATGAGCAGTTCTTC. Residues: CASSLYQSSYNEQFF.

The V call is TRBV5-1, the J call TRBJ2-4, with D perhaps matching TRBD1 (6 bases). The CDR3 contains 15 residues. V lost 4 bases and J lost 0, with 11 bases in between. In germline, CDR1 is SGHRS, CDR2 YFSETQ. The CDR3: CASSPMGAAKNIQYF. As DNA, the CDR3 is TGCGCCAGCAGCCCGATGGGGGCAGCCAAAAACATTCAGTACTTC.

V gene TRBV7-3 combines with J gene TRBJ2-1; 8 positions agree with TRBD1. Germline loops: CDR1 SGHTA, CDR2 FQGTGA. The CDR3 is 15 residues long. V was clipped by 6 bases and J by 4 bases; unmatched bases: 8. For the CDR3, the DNA is TGTGCCAGCAGTCTCGACAGGGGTTCTTACAATGAGCAGTTCTTC. Its translation: CASSLDRGSYNEQFF. Full variable domain (remainder filled in from reference TRBV7-3 and TRBJ2-1): GAGVSQTPSNKVTEKGKYVELRCDPISGHTALYWYRQSLGQGPEFLIYFQGTGAADDSGLPNDRFFAVRPEGSVSTLKIQRTERGDSAVYLCASSLDRGSYNEQFFGPGTRLTVL.

The rearrangement joins TRBV6-5 to TRBJ2-3; tentatively, D is TRBD1 or TRBD2 (5 bases each). This CDR3 region has 14 residues. Per the germline V gene, CDR1 is MNHEY and CDR2 is SVGAGI. Trimming stripped 7 bases from V and 2 bases from J, with 13 bases between. Written as DNA, the CDR3 is TGTGCCAGCACCCCAGGGACCCACACAGATACGCAGTATTTT. Protein product: CASTPGTHTDTQYF.

The chain uses TRBV7-9 and TRBJ2-3; no clear D gene. Trimming shortened V by 5 bases and J by 10 bases, and 10 bases separated the two germline ends. CDR1 and CDR2 from the germline V gene are SEHNR and FQNEAQ (reference sequence). The CDR3 has 11 amino acids. The DNA of the CDR3 is TGTGCCAGCAGCCCCCCCGGAGCGCAGTATTTT. Protein sequence: CASSPPGAQYF.

This chain joins TRBV7-2 and TRBJ2-5; 7 bases map to TRBD1. V lost 5 bases to trimming and J lost 2 bases; unmatched junction nucleotides: 8. The CDR3 loop spans 15 amino acids. The germline gives CDR1 SGHTA, CDR2 FQGNSA. CDR3 in DNA: TGTGCCAGCAGCACCCGGGACAGTCAACAAGAGACCCAGTACTTC. Translated: CASSTRDSQQETQYF.

This clone was seen a handful of times. The gene calls are TRBV7-9 and TRBJ1-1, with a weak D call TRBD1 (6 bases). The CDR3 is 14 residues long. V was shortened by 5 bases and J by 2 bases, with 12 bases between the two germline ends. Looked up from germline, CDR1 is SEHNR and CDR2 is FQNEAQ (reference sequence). The CDR3 loop reads CASSRDIRNTEAFF. The CDR3 coding sequence is TGTGCCAGCAGCCGGGACATCCGAAACACTGAAGCTTTCTTT.

This clone occurred once. The genes are TRBV19 and TRBJ2-5; 8 positions agree with TRBD1. The CDR3 contains 13 residues. Looked up from germline, CDR1 is LNHDA and CDR2 is SQIVND (reference sequence). With V trimmed by 10 bases and J by 3 bases, 7 bases remained unmatched. The CDR3 region is CATEDRVEETQYF. The CDR3, as DNA: TGTGCCACGGAGGACAGGGTGGAAGAGACCCAGTACTTC.

The chain carries TRBV18 and TRBJ2-3; possible D gene TRBD2, 5 bases. Germline CDR1 is KGHSH and CDR2 is LQKENI. CDR3 length: 15 residues. V dropped 6 bases and J dropped 0 bases, with 13 bases sitting between them. In DNA, the CDR3 is TGTGCCAGCTCCCACGGACTTGCTAGCACAGATACGCAGTATTTT. Its protein product is CASSHGLASTDTQYF.

The chain couples TRBV7-6 to TRBJ2-7, with D possibly TRBD2 on 5 matching bases. CDR1 SGHVS and CDR2 FNYEAQ come from the germline V gene. The CDR3 consists of 15 residues. With 5 bases removed from V and 2 bases from J, the gap between germline ends came to 16 bases. The CDR3 sequence is CASSPLAGPTYEQYF. The CDR3 DNA reads TGTGCCAGCAGCCCATTGGCGGGTCCGACCTACGAGCAGTACTTC.

The J gene is TRBJ1-2, the V gene TRBV6-6, with D tentatively TRBD1 (6 bases). V lost 10 bases and J 7 bases, leaving 13 bases between the germline ends. Germline lookup yields CDR1 MNHNY and CDR2 SVGAGI (reference sequence). The length of the CDR3 is 11 residues. CDR3 sequence: CANWGGLGYTF. DNA of the CDR3: TGTGCCAACTGGGGGGGCCTTGGCTACACCTTC.

This clone was found once. DNA for the CDR3: TGCAGCGTTGTCCCCCTAGCGGGAGTGGTCCGCGAGCAGTACTTC. It specifies CSVVPLAGVVREQYF. J is TRBJ2-5 and V is TRBV29-1; the match to TRBD2 covers 10 bases. The closer fit of TRBJ2-7 to the DNA end suggests the J call may be wrong. CDR3 size: 15 residues. Germline loops: CDR1 SQVTM, CDR2 ANQGSEA.

The chain couples TRBV2 to TRBJ2-4; 7 positions agree with TRBD2. With 8 bases clipped from V and 6 bases from J, the junction kept 10 bases outside the gene matches. The CDR3 contains 14 residues. Germline V gene lookup returns CDR1 SNHLY and CDR2 FYNNEI. CDR3 nucleotides: TGTGCCAGCTACTGGAGCGGGAATGGAAACATTCAGTACTTC. Protein sequence: CASYWSGNGNIQYF.

V usage is TRBV9 and J usage is TRBJ2-1; D tentatively reads TRBD1 or TRBD2 (5 bases each). The CDR3 runs 17 residues. Germline V CDR1 and CDR2: SGDLS, YYNGEE. Trimming removed 0 bases at V and 9 bases at J, with 22 bases between. The CDR3 reads CASSVEGPGTGPFEQFF. The CDR3 bases are TGTGCCAGCAGCGTAGAAGGACCCGGGACGGGTCCGTTTGAGCAGTTCTTC.

The genes are TRBV10-3 and TRBJ2-7, with a tentative D call TRBD1 (6 bases). This CDR3 has 16 residues. In germline, CDR1 is ENHRY, CDR2 SYGVKD. Trimming stripped 2 bases from V and 1 base from J, with 15 bases between. CDR3 residues: CAISEEDRLGSYEQYF. For the CDR3, the DNA is TGTGCCATCAGTGAGGAAGACAGGCTAGGGTCCTACGAGCAGTACTTC.

This chain's CDR3 is CASSFMAGAAITQYF. DNA for the CDR3: TGTGCCAGCAGTTTTATGGCGGGAGCTGCTATTACGCAGTATTTT. V is TRBV27 and J is TRBJ2-3; TRBD2 matches at 7 bases. Germline V gene lookup returns CDR1 MNHEY and CDR2 SMNVEV (reference sequence). V dropped 3 bases and J dropped 8; count of bases not matched to a gene: 11. CDR3 length: 15 residues.

This CDR3 reads CAWSVGTRGEQYF. The CDR3 DNA reads TGTGCCTGGAGTGTAGGGACGAGGGGCGAGCAGTACTTC. The chain links TRBV30 to TRBJ2-7; D may match TRBD1 or TRBD2 (5 bases each). V dropped 0 bases and J dropped 6 bases, with 12 bases sitting between them. CDR1 is GTSNPN, CDR2 SVGIG, per germline (reference sequence). This CDR3 has 13 residues.

This chain joins TRBV28 and TRBJ2-7; no clear D. The CDR3 runs to 14 residues. Germline assignment: CDR1 MDHEN and CDR2 SYDVKM. V was clipped by 6 bases and J by 3 bases, with 15 bases between them. CDR3 protein: CASSLNGWVYEQYF. CDR3 in DNA: TGTGCCAGCAGCCTAAATGGGTGGGTCTACGAGCAGTACTTC.

As regards this clone: In the same sample, other DNA sequences code for this CDR3. The chain combines TRBV5-1 with TRBJ2-7; 7 positions agree with TRBD2. The CDR3 runs to 13 residues. In germline, CDR1 is SGHRS, CDR2 YFSETQ. With V trimmed by 2 bases and J by 3 bases, 2 bases remained unmatched. The chain's CDR3 is CASSLASGYEQYF. CDR3 in DNA: TGCGCCAGCAGCTTAGCTAGCGGCTACGAGCAGTACTTC.

The chain combines TRBV29-1 with TRBJ2-7; 7 bases are shared with TRBD1. The CDR3 has 14 residues. V gave up 7 bases and J gave up 4 bases; unmatched junction bases: 13. Germline V lookup: CDR1 SQVTM, CDR2 ANQGSEA. CDR3 sequence reads: CSANAPGQYYEQYF. The CDR3 coding sequence is TGCAGCGCCAATGCCCCGGGACAGTATTACGAGCAGTACTTC.

The chain carries TRBV5-6 and TRBJ2-7; D gene uncertain. Trimming shortened V by 0 bases and J by 4 bases, and 11 bases separated the two germline ends. From germline, CDR1 is SGHDT and CDR2 YYEEEE. The CDR3 totals 14 residues. CDR3 nucleotide sequence: TGTGCCAGCAGCTTGGATGCCGTGCCTTACGAGCAGTACTTC. It yields the protein CASSLDAVPYEQYF.

The chain links TRBV4-1 to TRBJ2-7; tentative D call: TRBD2 (6 bases). This CDR3 is built from 13 residues. Germline assignment: CDR1 MGHRA and CDR2 YSYEKL. The V end lost 1 base, the J end lost 4 bases, and 8 bases lay between the germline ends. CDR3 loop: CASSQGLEYEQYF. The CDR3 region has the DNA TGCGCCAGCAGCCAAGGACTAGAGTACGAGCAGTACTTC.

This clone has more than one count but fewer than ten. The chain combines TRBV5-1 with TRBJ1-1, with D unclear. Germline loops: CDR1 SGHRS, CDR2 YFSETQ. This CDR3 has 13 residues. V shed 3 bases and J shed 5 bases, with 11 bases lying between them. This CDR3 is CASSWGGETEAFF. CDR3 in DNA: TGCGCCAGCAGCTGGGGAGGCGAAACTGAAGCTTTCTTT. Together with reference TRBV5-1 and TRBJ1-1, the CDR3 gives the full variable domain: KAGVTQTPRYLIKTRGQQVTLSCSPISGHRSVSWYQQTPGQGLQFLFEYFSETQRNKGNFPGRFSGRQFSNSRSEMNVSTLELGDSALYLCASSWGGETEAFFGQGTRLTVV.

The rearrangement joins TRBV2 to TRBJ2-2, with 10 bases fitting TRBD2. The CDR3 spans 16 residues. Losses at the gene ends were 7 bases for V and 5 bases for J; bases not matched to a gene: 10. Germline CDR1 reads SNHLY; CDR2 reads FYNNEI. CDR3 nucleotide sequence: TGTGCCAGCACCCCGGGGAGCGGGAGGGAAACCGGGGAGCTGTTTTTT. This sequence encodes CASTPGSGRETGELFF.

The V gene is TRBV5-1, the J gene TRBJ1-4; 9 bases fit TRBD1. This CDR3 is built from 13 residues. Per germline, CDR1 SGHRS and CDR2 YFSETQ. J gave up 7 bases and V 4 bases, and 2 bases lay outside the gene matches. The CDR3 nucleotides read TGCGCCAGCAGCGAGACAGGGGGTGAAAAACTGTTTTTT. Amino acid sequence: CASSETGGEKLFF.

This clone was found once. V gene TRBV28 combines with J gene TRBJ2-7; 7 bases fit TRBD1. Germline assignment: CDR1 MDHEN and CDR2 SYDVKM. Trimming cost V 5 bases and J 4 bases; bases outside gene matches: 11. The CDR3 totals 15 residues. This CDR3 is CASSPFRDRRYEQYF. CDR3 sequence (DNA): TGTGCCAGCAGTCCATTCCGGGACAGAAGATACGAGCAGTACTTC.

The gene calls are TRBV30 and TRBJ2-7; no firm D call. The CDR3 runs 13 residues. Per the germline V gene, CDR1 is GTSNPN and CDR2 is SVGIG (reference sequence). Trimming took 1 base from V and 2 from J, leaving 9 bases between them. The CDR3 loop reads CAWSGGPPYEQYF. In DNA, the CDR3 is TGTGCCTGGAGTGGCGGACCCCCCTACGAGCAGTACTTC.

The chain joins TRBV9 to TRBJ2-3; the D is unclear. This CDR3 is built from 13 residues. V lost 5 bases, J lost 2 bases, and 9 bases lay in between. The germline gives CDR1 SGDLS, CDR2 YYNGEE. The CDR3 nucleotides are TGTGCCAGCAGGGACCAGATCACAGATACGCAGTATTTT. It is translated as CASRDQITDTQYF.